This TCR beta chain was captured by sequencing in a study of cytomegalovirus exposure and HLA in healthy donors (dated by TCRdb to about 2017). Turning to the overall study: An earlier analysis of a few hundred of the donors reported over 250 Gb of sequence data and 100 million to 120 million unique TCR beta sequences obtained from roughly 180 million T cells. An early release covering around 630 HLA-typed donors comprised 250 to 350 gigabases of sequencing data and approximately 80 million unique TCR sequences. Of the roughly 390 genotyped donors, approximately 83% fell in the genetic ancestry cluster associated with self-reported Caucasian donors. The study aimed to test whether cataloging public T cell receptors could reveal signatures of past pathogen exposure. The T cell repertoires of several hundred subjects were profiled by immunosequencing and related to cytomegalovirus serostatus. Besides the first cohort of approximately 710 subjects, a separate validation cohort made up of some 110 different subjects was used. The study combined high-throughput TCR immunosequencing, statistical association of individual TCRs with disease status, and machine learning to predict cytomegalovirus infection status. A later analysis re-examined previously published TCR beta repertoires from more than 650 donors and added high-resolution HLA genotyping to investigate patterns of TCR occurrence. Rather than drawing on any new phenotypic data, the later analysis identified candidate immune exposures from TCR beta sequences and the way those sequences occurred across donors. An earlier analysis of about 600 of the donors used high-throughput TCR beta sequencing to judge whether each TCR beta V gene segment behaved as functional or pseudogenic. Alongside the repertoire data, information on donor age, sex, ethnicity and CMV serostatus was compiled. A later genetic analysis took genome-wide SNP genotypes for about three fifths of the roughly 700 donors and used that subset as a discovery cohort. Every repertoire in the discovery cohort had been generated on one and the same sequencing platform. HLA typing included class I and class II loci at four-digit resolution. Typing coverage varied by locus: about 620-640 donors for A, B, C, DRB1 and DQB1; approximately 520 for DQA1; around 570 for DPA1; approximately 470 for DPB1. Four or five DR-DQ haplotypes were treated as single units for association and clustering because of strong linkage in the cohort. On average, around 240,000 unique TCR beta nucleotide sequences were sequenced per donor among a few hundred genotyped donors of the cohort, with roughly 19% of those sequences being non-productive.

General findings and caveats noted by the study authors: Most TCR sequences were observed very rarely across donors, whereas some public TCRs were present in many individuals. Because some donors lacked HLA typing at each locus, the association tests relied only on the typed subset. The only immune exposure information available for the cohort was CMV serostatus. A cluster of highly shared sequence variants was judged likely to represent a technical artifact of the sequencing pipeline. It was suggested by the authors that the approach could potentially be generalized to other disease states and immunological phenotypes. Compared with the roughly 720-donor mean, donors in an Asian-associated ancestry cluster had fewer N-insertions in productive TCRs, according to a later genetic analysis. A total of 150 or so TCR beta chains were listed by the study as associated with cytomegalovirus. Some IMGT-functional V segments, including TRBV6-2 and TRBV6-3, could not be distinguished by the 87-base-pair reads and were therefore excluded. Linkage disequilibrium might explain the correlated functional status among segregating V segments, but an unknown experimental factor could not be excluded. At a false discovery rate of 0.05, a later analysis linked around 15,000 TCR beta sequences to specific HLA alleles. A further reported finding was that TCR beta sequences accurately predicted the HLA-A and HLA-B alleles for most subjects in the first cohort. According to a later analysis, parvovirus B19, influenza, CMV and Epstein-Barr virus appeared linked to several top co-occurrence clusters. Three of the identified cytomegalovirus-associated TCR beta chains were confirmed in vitro to be specific for cytomegalovirus antigens. An association between a missense DCLRE1C variant and V-gene and J-gene trimming of TCR beta chains was found in a later genetic analysis and replicated in an independent cohort. In a later analysis, HLA-associated TCR beta chains showed more clonal expansion and lower generation probabilities than non-associated chains that were equally common. The earlier analysis of fewer than 750 of the donors excluded over 15 rarely observed V segments, including chromosome 9 orphons, because counts were too low. Strong co-occurrence of HLA alleles, especially DR and DQ, made assigning TCR associations to individual alleles difficult. In both the original and validation cohorts, the classifier was reported to diagnose cytomegalovirus status with high specificity and sensitivity. A later analysis found that most CMV-associated TCR beta chains appeared HLA-restricted, with HLA associations seemingly driven largely by CMV exposure. According to a later analysis, TCR association rates differed among HLA loci, with DRB1 alleles showing the most associated TCRs and HLA-C alleles showing the fewest. An earlier analysis of 450 to 750 of the donors showed that most TCR beta V segments appeared in productive rearrangements either about 87% or about 30% of the time, which broadly matched IMGT annotations. Presence/absence analyses assumed roughly uniform sequencing depth across donors, an assumption that may not hold. Only TCR beta chains were sequenced in this cohort, and the absence of alpha or paired-chain data limited detectable features.

To note about this clone: The target of this receptor is not known. Base qualities are not at hand, and no much larger clone is one base apart.

The cohort consisted of more than 650 healthy bone marrow donors. Cohort members were all nominally healthy when sampled, although unrecorded immune exposures were likely present. The donor tested CMV seropositive and was one of the 289 seropositive cohort members. Each donor provided a peripheral blood sample, and peripheral blood mononuclear cells were used for TCR beta sequencing. The Qiagen DNeasy Blood Extraction Kit was used to extract genomic DNA from the blood cell samples. Germline trimming: 4 bases from V, 3 bases from J; junction bases outside gene matches: 11. Measured from the cysteine to the phenylalanine, the CDR3 is 17 residues long. The only DNA kept is the CDR3, 51 bases in frame from the first base. The library was made by the immunoSEQ multiplex PCR assay. The multiplex PCR relied on a mix of 60 forward primers for TCR Vbeta segments and 13 reverse primers for TCR Jbeta segments. Amplification of the CDR3 region of rearranged TCR beta genes was performed with a multiplex PCR assay on genomic DNA. The Illumina HiSeq System was used to sequence the amplified TCR beta libraries as 87-base-pair reads. The authors processed their data as follows. A later analysis tallied tens of millions of unique TCR beta chains across the approximately 670 repertoires, and around 9.9 million of those chains were shared by two or more donors. A nearest-neighbor algorithm error-corrected the raw reads and collapsed the reads into unique sequences, merging closely related sequences to remove PCR and sequencing errors. CDR3 sequences were aligned to IMGT reference sequences to assign V, D and J gene segments. For a sequence to be retained, a match of at least six nucleotides was required to both a V gene segment and a J gene segment. Rearrangements were classified as productive when the CDR3 lacked stop codons and remained in frame with V and J, and all other rearrangements were classified as non-productive. Following IMGT convention, CDR3 was defined as the stretch from the second conserved V-encoded cysteine to the conserved J-encoded phenylalanine. In an earlier analysis of 587 of the donors, sequences lacking an unambiguous match to a single V gene segment were excluded. In an earlier analysis of approximately 590 of the donors, V segments were called functional above 56.7% productive rearrangements and were called segregating when the between-donor standard deviation exceeded 5%. A statistical classification framework was built to diagnose cytomegalovirus status from the catalog of TCR beta chain sequences. In a later analysis, TCR nucleotide sequences were compared against IMGT/GENE-DB human TR gene sequences so that V and J genes could be assigned. In a later analysis, CDR3 sequences and most-parsimonious VDJ recombination scenarios were assigned using the TCRdist pipeline. In a later analysis, each TCR beta chain was defined by its CDR3 amino acid sequence together with its V-gene family, and reads lacking a unique V-gene family were excluded. As a way to deal with suspected cross-contamination and a sequencing artifact, a later analysis dropped over 550 nucleotide sequences that were highly shared and had low generation probability. A later analysis calculated a clonal expansion index for each public chain from normalized within-repertoire ranks of inferred template counts. A later analysis computed generation probabilities with a VDJ recombination model fitted to out-of-frame rearrangements, and checked the results against IGoR. In a later analysis, hypergeometric tests were used to score TCR-TCR, TCR-HLA and TCR-CMV co-occurrence, with a repertoire-size bias correction applied to TCR pairs. A later analysis estimated false discovery rates by permuting HLA or CMV assignments 20 times. In a later analysis, co-occurring TCRs were grouped using DBSCAN, and TCRdist sequence similarity was added for clustering within HLA-allele-positive subsets. Repertoires with fewer than 30,000 or more than 120,000 public chains, plus five repertoires with anomalous nucleotide sharing, were excluded from co-occurrence clustering. Held by TCRdb, this immuneACCESS table contains in-frame sequences only and omits some clones. Under half of the omission traces to an unresolved V gene where checked; the cause of the rest is unknown. That table supplies the V and J calls and clone size; D and trimming were determined from the DNA. Here the sample has around 170,000 clones; over 80% occur a single time. The ten largest clones represent roughly 6.3% of the sample.

The TCR was taken from a middle-aged man in good health and CMV-seropositive. The sequenced sample consisted of PBMCs. The rearrangement combines TRBV23-1 with TRBJ1-5; TRBD1 agrees with 8 junctional bases. TRBV23-1 is identified as an open reading frame with a role that is uncertain. The DNA sequence is given as TGCGCCAGCAGTCCTAGGACAGGGTGGTCCTACAATCAGCCCCAGCATTTT. It codes for CASSPRTGWSYNQPQHF.